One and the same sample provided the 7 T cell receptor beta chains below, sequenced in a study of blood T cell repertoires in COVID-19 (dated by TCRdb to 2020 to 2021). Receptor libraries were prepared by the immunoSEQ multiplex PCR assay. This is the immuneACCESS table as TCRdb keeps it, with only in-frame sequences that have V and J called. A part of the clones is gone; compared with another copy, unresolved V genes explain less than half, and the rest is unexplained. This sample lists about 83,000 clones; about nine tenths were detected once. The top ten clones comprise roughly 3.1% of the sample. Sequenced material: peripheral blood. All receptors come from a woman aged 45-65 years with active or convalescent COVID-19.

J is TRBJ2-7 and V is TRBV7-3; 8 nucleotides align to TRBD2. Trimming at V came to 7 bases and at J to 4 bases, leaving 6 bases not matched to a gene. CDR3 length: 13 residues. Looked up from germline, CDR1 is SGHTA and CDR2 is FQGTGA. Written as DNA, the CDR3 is TGTGCCAGCATCCGGGAGGGTATTTACGAGCAGTACTTC. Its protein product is CASIREGIYEQYF.

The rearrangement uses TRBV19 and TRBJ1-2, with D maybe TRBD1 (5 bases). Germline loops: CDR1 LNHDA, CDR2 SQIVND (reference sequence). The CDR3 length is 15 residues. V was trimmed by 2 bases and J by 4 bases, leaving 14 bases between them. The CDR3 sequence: CASSIKEGMAYGYTF. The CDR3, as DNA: TGTGCCAGTAGTATAAAGGAGGGGATGGCCTATGGCTACACCTTC.

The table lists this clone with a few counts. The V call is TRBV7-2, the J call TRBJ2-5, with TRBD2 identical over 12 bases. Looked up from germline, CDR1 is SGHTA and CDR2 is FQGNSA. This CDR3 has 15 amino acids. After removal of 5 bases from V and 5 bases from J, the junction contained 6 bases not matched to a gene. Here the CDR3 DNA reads TGTGCCAGCAGCCCTAGCGGGGGGGAGTGGGAGACCCAGTACTTC. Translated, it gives CASSPSGGEWETQYF.

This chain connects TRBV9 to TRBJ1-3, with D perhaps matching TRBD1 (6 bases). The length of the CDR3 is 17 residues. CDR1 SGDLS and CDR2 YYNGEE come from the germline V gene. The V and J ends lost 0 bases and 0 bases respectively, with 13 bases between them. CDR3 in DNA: TGTGCCAGCAGCGTAGCGAGACAGGAGGACTCTGGAAACACCATATATTTT. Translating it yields CASSVARQEDSGNTIYF.

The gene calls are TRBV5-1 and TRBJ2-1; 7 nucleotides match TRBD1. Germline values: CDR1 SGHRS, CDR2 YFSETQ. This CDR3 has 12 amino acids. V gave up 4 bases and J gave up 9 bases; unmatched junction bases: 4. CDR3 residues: CASSEGGPEQFF. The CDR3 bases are TGCGCCAGCAGCGAAGGGGGCCCTGAGCAGTTCTTC. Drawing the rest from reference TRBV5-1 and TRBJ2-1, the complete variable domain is KAGVTQTPRYLIKTRGQQVTLSCSPISGHRSVSWYQQTPGQGLQFLFEYFSETQRNKGNFPGRFSGRQFSNSRSEMNVSTLELGDSALYLCASSEGGPEQFFGPGTRLTVL.

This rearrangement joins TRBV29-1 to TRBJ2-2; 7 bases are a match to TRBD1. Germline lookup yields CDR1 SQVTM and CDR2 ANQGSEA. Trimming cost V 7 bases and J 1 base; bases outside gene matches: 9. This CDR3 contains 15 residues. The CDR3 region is CSASQGTRNTGELFF. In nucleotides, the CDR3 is TGCAGCGCCTCACAGGGGACCCGGAACACCGGGGAGCTGTTTTTT.

The CDR3 DNA reads as TGTGCCAGCAGCAAGCAGGGGGCCGAGGGCGGGGAGCTGTTTTTT. Translating it yields CASSKQGAEGGELFF. The gene calls are TRBV7-2 and TRBJ2-2, with TRBD1 matching 8 bases. Germline lookup yields CDR1 SGHTA and CDR2 FQGNSA. CDR3 length equals 15 residues. Losses at the gene ends were 5 bases for V and 7 bases for J; bases not matched to a gene: 9.